Sequencing of this TCR beta chain was carried out in a study of blood T cell repertoires in COVID-19 (dated by TCRdb to about 2020). In the study overall: The collaborator samples originated in the United States, Italy and Spain and spanned the acute and convalescent phases of COVID-19. The material from the prospective study consisted of cDNA or gDNA derived from T cells, B-cell-depleted T cells, or PBMCs. Subjects who had been exposed to COVID-19, were actively infected with it, or had recovered from it provided the deeply sampled blood TCRbeta repertoires that made up the dataset. The repertoires were released in a freely available public database meant as a resource for research on the immune response to SARS-CoV-2. The samples were drawn from two sources: the first 160 participants of the ongoing ImmuneRACE study, and 1,254 subjects contributed by 6 global collaborators. A de-identified subject ID, COVID-19 status, age in years and sex were almost always included in the sample metadata. Where available, HLA class I and class II types were taken from metadata supplied by the sample provider and were not determined by assay-based typing. The investigation overall reported the following: The amount of clinical and demographic metadata varied by source and participant and was provided uncurated.

Participants in the prospective study were enrolled through a virtual design, were aged roughly 18 to 100 years, and lived in fewer than 30 United States geographic areas. In the prospective study, participants were assigned to cohorts based on the clinical history participants reported in a screening survey and a study questionnaire. For ImmuneRACE Cohort 3, a participant was defined as recovered based on two consecutive negative NP/OP PCR tests, clearance by a healthcare professional, or resolution of symptoms. Mobile phlebotomists in the prospective study collected whole blood, serum and a nasopharyngeal or oropharyngeal swab from every participant. Prospective study participants could optionally give additional blood draws and questionnaires over an approximately two-month period. Prospective study blood samples were shipped either frozen or at room temperature before DNA extraction. TCRbeta CDR3 regions were amplified from genomic DNA using the immunoSEQ Assay, a bias-controlled multiplex PCR. In the original analysis: Within the assay, amplification of reference gene primers was used to estimate how many nucleated cells each sample contained. To quantify the absolute abundance of each unique TCRbeta CDR3 rearrangement, sequence reads were collapsed and filtered. Productive Simpson clonality was computed per sample as the square root of Simpson's diversity index over productive rearrangements. TCRdb obtained this table from immuneACCESS and retained in-frame rearrangements with V and J assigned. These tables miss some clones; where compared with another copy, unresolved V genes account for less than half of the shortfall, and the remainder is unexplained. V, J and clone size were drawn from that table, and D and trimming were deduced from the DNA. The sample yields more than 400,000 clones; 90% were counted once. The ten largest clonotypes hold approximately 0.65% of the sample.

Details on this clone: No antigen is known for it. Base qualities are not provided; no much larger clone lies one nucleotide away.

The source is a man between 18 and 29 years old who had recovered from COVID-19. Specimen: PBMCs or T cells enriched from blood (not recorded which).

In nucleotide form, the sequence is TGCGCCAGCAGCATCCCCCTCGGGAACACCGGGGAGCTGTTTTTT. Translated, it gives CASSIPLGNTGELFF. The chain uses TRBV5-1 and TRBJ2-2, with no confident D gene call. Reading the germline V gene gives CDR1 SGHRS and CDR2 YFSETQ. The trim is 4 bases for V and 1 base for J, with a gap of 11 bases between the germline ends. From cysteine to phenylalanine, the CDR3 is 15 amino acids long. CDR3 DNA is the only sequence kept; it has 45 bases, read in frame from the first base.